The rows below give T cell receptor beta chains drawn from one sample of a study of CD8 T cells in Susac syndrome. From the immunoSEQ multiplex PCR reads, TCRdb called clonotypes with MiXCR, one entry per CDR3 protein. The sample holds 95,000 to 150,000 distinct CDR3 sequences; over 85% are singletons and the top ten take roughly 0.32%. The sample comprised CD8+ T cells from PBMCs. All receptors derive from a human donor with multiple sclerosis. The CDR3 runs from the conserved cysteine through the conserved F or W. Fields, in order: J gene, V gene, D gene, clone size, CDR3 DNA, CDR3 protein. A D gene is named only where the DNA matches it firmly. The size of a clone is reported for some rows only, either as once, few or many, or as a class for expanded clones.

j_call: TRBJ2-1
v_call: TRBV4-1
d_call: TRBD2
clone_size: NA
cdr3_nt: TGCGCCAGCAGCCAAGCCAGCGGGAGGGCCGGCAATGAGCAGTTCTTC
cdr3_aa: CASSQASGRAGNEQFF

j_call: TRBJ1-2
v_call: TRBV20-1
d_call: NA
clone_size: NA
cdr3_nt: TGCAGTGCTTGGGACATCACCTCTAACTATGGCTACACCTTC
cdr3_aa: CSAWDITSNYGYTF

j_call: TRBJ2-3
v_call: TRBV7-6
d_call: TRBD2
clone_size: NA
cdr3_nt: TGTGCCAGCGCTAGCGGGAGACAGAGCACAGATACGCAGTATTTT
cdr3_aa: CASASGRQSTDTQYF

j_call: TRBJ2-1
v_call: TRBV19
d_call: TRBD2
clone_size: once
cdr3_nt: TGTGCCAGTAGTAAAGACCTAGCGGTCTACAATGAGCAGTTCTTC
cdr3_aa: CASSKDLAVYNEQFF

j_call: TRBJ1-2
v_call: TRBV10-3
d_call: NA
clone_size: NA
cdr3_nt: TGTGCCAGTGGGGGACTCAAGAACTATGGCTACACCTTC
cdr3_aa: CASGGLKNYGYTF

j_call: TRBJ2-4
v_call: TRBV7-9
d_call: NA
clone_size: NA
cdr3_nt: TGTGCCAGCAGCGTAGCATCGGGCGGAACCAAAAACATTCAGTACTTC
cdr3_aa: CASSVASGGTKNIQYF

j_call: TRBJ2-1
v_call: TRBV6-2/TRBV6-3
d_call: TRBD2
clone_size: NA
cdr3_nt: TGTGCCAGCAGTTGGCAACTAGCGGGCTCCTACAATGAGCAGTTCTTC
cdr3_aa: CASSWQLAGSYNEQFF

j_call: TRBJ2-3
v_call: TRBV7-8
d_call: TRBD2
clone_size: NA
cdr3_nt: TGTGCCAGCAGCTCTAACCGGGCGGGCGGGGGGCCGACAGATACGCAGTATTTT
cdr3_aa: CASSSNRAGGGPTDTQYF

j_call: TRBJ2-1
v_call: TRBV5-6
d_call: NA
clone_size: few
cdr3_nt: TGTGCCAGCAGCTTGGCCAACAATGAGCAGTTCTTC
cdr3_aa: CASSLANNEQFF

j_call: TRBJ2-7
v_call: TRBV7-9
d_call: TRBD1
clone_size: NA
cdr3_nt: TGTGCCAGCAGCCTTCTTGGACAGGGCGAACTGTACTTC
cdr3_aa: CASSLLGQGELYF

j_call: TRBJ2-5
v_call: TRBV5-6
d_call: NA
clone_size: NA
cdr3_nt: TGTGCCAGCAGCTTGCGGATGCAGACCCAGTACTTC
cdr3_aa: CASSLRMQTQYF

j_call: TRBJ2-6
v_call: TRBV9
d_call: NA
clone_size: NA
cdr3_nt: TGTGCCAGCAGCGTACGCTATCAGGGACCCGGGGCCAACGTCCTGACTTTC
cdr3_aa: CASSVRYQGPGANVLTF

j_call: TRBJ2-3
v_call: TRBV3-1
d_call: TRBD2
clone_size: NA
cdr3_nt: TGTGCCAGCAGCCAAGGGCTAGCGGTAGATACGCAGTATTTT
cdr3_aa: CASSQGLAVDTQYF

j_call: TRBJ2-3
v_call: TRBV3-1
d_call: NA
clone_size: once
cdr3_nt: TGTGCCAGCAGCCAAGATCCGTTGCCAGATACGCAGTATTTT
cdr3_aa: CASSQDPLPDTQYF

j_call: TRBJ2-5
v_call: TRBV28
d_call: TRBD1
clone_size: NA
cdr3_nt: TGTGCCAGCAGCCCAACAGGGGGGGAGACCCAGTACTTC
cdr3_aa: CASSPTGGETQYF

j_call: TRBJ1-5
v_call: TRBV7-9
d_call: NA
clone_size: few
cdr3_nt: TGTGCCAGCAGCCCTGGGAGAAATCAGCCCCAGCATTTT
cdr3_aa: CASSPGRNQPQHF

j_call: TRBJ2-1
v_call: TRBV12-5
d_call: NA
clone_size: NA
cdr3_nt: TGTGCTAGTGGTTTGGCAGTTTCCTACAATGAGCAGTTCTTC
cdr3_aa: CASGLAVSYNEQFF

j_call: TRBJ1-5
v_call: TRBV20-1
d_call: NA
clone_size: once
cdr3_nt: TGCAGTGCTGGAATATCGGGCAGGGCTAATCAGCCCCAGCATTTT
cdr3_aa: CSAGISGRANQPQHF

j_call: TRBJ2-2
v_call: TRBV2
d_call: NA
clone_size: NA
cdr3_nt: TGTGCCAGCAGTCCGGGGGCGAACACCGGGGAGCTGTTTTTT
cdr3_aa: CASSPGANTGELFF

j_call: TRBJ2-1
v_call: TRBV3-1
d_call: TRBD2
clone_size: NA
cdr3_nt: TGTGCCAGCAGCCAGCCTACTAGCGGCGATTACAATGAGCAGTTCTTC
cdr3_aa: CASSQPTSGDYNEQFF

j_call: TRBJ2-2
v_call: TRBV12-3/TRBV12-4
d_call: NA
clone_size: once
cdr3_nt: TGTGCCAGCAGGAGGAGGGGCGGCCACACCGGGGAGCTGTTTTTT
cdr3_aa: CASRRRGGHTGELFF

j_call: TRBJ2-3
v_call: TRBV4-1
d_call: NA
clone_size: NA
cdr3_nt: TGCGCCAGCAGCCCAGGGGACACCAACACAGATACGCAGTATTTT
cdr3_aa: CASSPGDTNTDTQYF

j_call: TRBJ1-1
v_call: TRBV24-1
d_call: NA
clone_size: NA
cdr3_nt: TGTGCCACCAGTGAAACGGGACGGATGAACACTGAAGCTTTCTTT
cdr3_aa: CATSETGRMNTEAFF

j_call: TRBJ1-1
v_call: TRBV4-1
d_call: TRBD1
clone_size: NA
cdr3_nt: TGCGCCAGCAGCCACCACTCGGGGACAGGGACGGCAGCTTTCTTT
cdr3_aa: CASSHHSGTGTAAFF

j_call: TRBJ2-4
v_call: TRBV29-1
d_call: NA
clone_size: NA
cdr3_nt: TGCAGCGTTCTAACGGGAGATGGGTACATTCAGTACTTC
cdr3_aa: CSVLTGDGYIQYF

j_call: TRBJ2-2
v_call: TRBV12-3/TRBV12-4
d_call: NA
clone_size: NA
cdr3_nt: TGTGCCAGCAAGTATTCCCCGGTGACAGTGAACACCGGGGAGCTGTTTTTT
cdr3_aa: CASKYSPVTVNTGELFF

j_call: TRBJ2-3
v_call: TRBV2
d_call: TRBD2
clone_size: NA
cdr3_nt: TGTGCCAGCAGGGTACTAGCGGGACGGGTAGATACGCAGTATTTT
cdr3_aa: CASRVLAGRVDTQYF

j_call: TRBJ1-2
v_call: TRBV20-1
d_call: TRBD1
clone_size: NA
cdr3_nt: TGCAGTGCTAGACACCCGACCCCTAGGACAGGGGGCGATTATGGCTACACCTTC
cdr3_aa: CSARHPTPRTGGDYGYTF

j_call: TRBJ1-2
v_call: TRBV20-1
d_call: TRBD1
clone_size: NA
cdr3_nt: TGCAGTGCTGTACCGGACAGGGGGATGAGCTACACCTTC
cdr3_aa: CSAVPDRGMSYTF

j_call: TRBJ1-6
v_call: TRBV5-4
d_call: TRBD1
clone_size: NA
cdr3_nt: TGTGCCAGCAGCTTACAGGGGAGACATTCACCCCTCCACTTT
cdr3_aa: CASSLQGRHSPLHF

j_call: TRBJ1-5
v_call: TRBV27
d_call: NA
clone_size: NA
cdr3_nt: TGTGCCAGCAGTTTTCCGGGTCAGCCCCAGCATTTT
cdr3_aa: CASSFPGQPQHF

j_call: TRBJ2-5
v_call: TRBV5-4
d_call: NA
clone_size: NA
cdr3_nt: TGTGCCAGCAGCTCTCTTAGGAAGGGGCAAGAGACCCAGTACTTC
cdr3_aa: CASSSLRKGQETQYF

j_call: TRBJ1-2
v_call: TRBV5-6
d_call: NA
clone_size: NA
cdr3_nt: TGTGCCAGCAGCTTGGCGGGTCGGGGGAGCTACACCTTC
cdr3_aa: CASSLAGRGSYTF

j_call: TRBJ2-1
v_call: TRBV20-1
d_call: TRBD1
clone_size: NA
cdr3_nt: TGCAGTGCTAGAGATCAGACAGGGGTCTACAATGAGCAGTTCTTC
cdr3_aa: CSARDQTGVYNEQFF

j_call: TRBJ2-2
v_call: TRBV27
d_call: NA
clone_size: NA
cdr3_nt: TGTGCCAGTTACCCCTCGGTGCGGGGGCCAACCGGGGAGCTGTTTTTT
cdr3_aa: CASYPSVRGPTGELFF

j_call: TRBJ2-1
v_call: TRBV11-2
d_call: TRBD2
clone_size: NA
cdr3_nt: TGTGCCAGCAGCTTTCAGGGTGGCGGGAGAGGCTACAATGAGCAGTTCTTC
cdr3_aa: CASSFQGGGRGYNEQFF

j_call: TRBJ2-7
v_call: TRBV4-1
d_call: TRBD1
clone_size: NA
cdr3_nt: TGCGCCAGCAGCCAGGGACAGGGCGCCTACGAGCAGTACTTC
cdr3_aa: CASSQGQGAYEQYF

j_call: TRBJ2-1
v_call: TRBV4-2
d_call: NA
clone_size: NA
cdr3_nt: TGTGCCAGCAGCCAAGGCCTAGCTTCACACACACGGGAGTTCTTC
cdr3_aa: CASSQGLASHTREFF

j_call: TRBJ2-5
v_call: TRBV29-1
d_call: NA
clone_size: NA
cdr3_nt: TGCAGCGTTGAAGATGGTCGGACCCAAGAGACCCAGTACTTC
cdr3_aa: CSVEDGRTQETQYF

j_call: TRBJ2-2
v_call: TRBV27
d_call: TRBD2
clone_size: once
cdr3_nt: TGTGCCAGCAGTCTGGGACTAGCGGGGACTCTGATCGGGGAGCTGTTTTTT
cdr3_aa: CASSLGLAGTLIGELFF

j_call: TRBJ2-7
v_call: TRBV11-1
d_call: NA
clone_size: NA
cdr3_nt: TGTGCCAGCAGCACCGACAGGCTTAACTTCGGGTTCCAAAAAACTGCCTACGAGCAGTACTTC
cdr3_aa: CASSTDRLNFGFQKTAYEQYF

j_call: TRBJ2-1
v_call: TRBV27
d_call: TRBD2
clone_size: once
cdr3_nt: TGTGCCAGCAGTGGCGGGAGGGCCCATGAGCAGTTCTTC
cdr3_aa: CASSGGRAHEQFF